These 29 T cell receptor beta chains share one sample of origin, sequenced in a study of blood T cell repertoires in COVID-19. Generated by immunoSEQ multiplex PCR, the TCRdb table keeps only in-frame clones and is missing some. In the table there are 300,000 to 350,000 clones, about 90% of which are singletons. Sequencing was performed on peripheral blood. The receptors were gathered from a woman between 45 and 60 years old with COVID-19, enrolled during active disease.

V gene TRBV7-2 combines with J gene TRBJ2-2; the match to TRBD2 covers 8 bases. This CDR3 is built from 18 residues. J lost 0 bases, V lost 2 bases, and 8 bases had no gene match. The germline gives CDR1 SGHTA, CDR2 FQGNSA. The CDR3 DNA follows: TGTGCCAGCAGCTTACTAGCGGGCCAAGCTACGAACACCGGGGAGCTGTTTTTT. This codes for CASSLLAGQATNTGELFF.

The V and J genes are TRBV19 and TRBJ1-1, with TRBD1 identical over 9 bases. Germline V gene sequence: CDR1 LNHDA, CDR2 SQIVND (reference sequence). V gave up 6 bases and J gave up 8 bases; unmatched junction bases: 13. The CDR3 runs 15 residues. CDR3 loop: CASRRGDTGGHEAFF. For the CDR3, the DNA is TGTGCCAGTAGACGGGGGGACACAGGGGGCCACGAAGCTTTCTTT.

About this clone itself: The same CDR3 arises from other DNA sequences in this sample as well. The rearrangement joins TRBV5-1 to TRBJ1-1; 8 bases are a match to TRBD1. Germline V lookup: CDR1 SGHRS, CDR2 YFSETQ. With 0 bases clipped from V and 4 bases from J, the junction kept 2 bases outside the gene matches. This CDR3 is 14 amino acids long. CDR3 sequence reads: CASSLAGGGTEAFF. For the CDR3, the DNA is TGCGCCAGCAGCTTGGCAGGGGGCGGCACTGAAGCTTTCTTT.

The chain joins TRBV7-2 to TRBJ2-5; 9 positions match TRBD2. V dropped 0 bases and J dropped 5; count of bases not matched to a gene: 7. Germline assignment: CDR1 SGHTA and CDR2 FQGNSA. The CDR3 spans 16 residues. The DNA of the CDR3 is TGTGCCAGCAGCTTAGCGCCTGGGACTAGCAGGGAGACCCAGTACTTC. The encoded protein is CASSLAPGTSRETQYF.

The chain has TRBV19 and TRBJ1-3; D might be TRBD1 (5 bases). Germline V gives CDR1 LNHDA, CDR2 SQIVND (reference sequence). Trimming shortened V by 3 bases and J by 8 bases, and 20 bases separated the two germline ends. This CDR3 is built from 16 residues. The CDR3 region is CASSIQGTVLIDTIYF. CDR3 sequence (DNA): TGTGCCAGTAGTATCCAAGGGACTGTACTAATTGACACCATATATTTT.

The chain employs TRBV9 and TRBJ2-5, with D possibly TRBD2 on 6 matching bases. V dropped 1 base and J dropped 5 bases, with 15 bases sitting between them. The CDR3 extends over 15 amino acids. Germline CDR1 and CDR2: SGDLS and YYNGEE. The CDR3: CASSVSGASWETQYF. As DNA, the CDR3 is TGTGCCAGCAGCGTATCGGGAGCGAGCTGGGAGACCCAGTACTTC.

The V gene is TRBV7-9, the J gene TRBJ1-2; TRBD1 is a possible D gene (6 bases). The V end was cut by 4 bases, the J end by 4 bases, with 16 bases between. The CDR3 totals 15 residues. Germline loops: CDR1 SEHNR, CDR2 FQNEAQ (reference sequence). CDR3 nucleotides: TGTGCCAGCAGCTCATCCGGGACAACCACCTATGGCTACACCTTC. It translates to CASSSSGTTTYGYTF.

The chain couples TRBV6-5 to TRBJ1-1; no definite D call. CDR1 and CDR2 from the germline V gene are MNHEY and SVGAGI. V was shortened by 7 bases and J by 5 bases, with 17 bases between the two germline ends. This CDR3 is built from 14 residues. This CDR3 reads CASIKRNQETEAFF. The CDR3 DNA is TGTGCCAGCATAAAACGCAATCAAGAGACTGAAGCTTTCTTT.

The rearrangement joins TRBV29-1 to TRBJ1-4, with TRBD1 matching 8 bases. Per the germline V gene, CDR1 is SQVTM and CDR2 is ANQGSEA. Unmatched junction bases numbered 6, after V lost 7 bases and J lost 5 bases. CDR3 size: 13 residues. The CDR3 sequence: CSAGQDANEKLFF. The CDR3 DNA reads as TGCAGCGCGGGACAGGATGCGAATGAAAAACTGTTTTTT.

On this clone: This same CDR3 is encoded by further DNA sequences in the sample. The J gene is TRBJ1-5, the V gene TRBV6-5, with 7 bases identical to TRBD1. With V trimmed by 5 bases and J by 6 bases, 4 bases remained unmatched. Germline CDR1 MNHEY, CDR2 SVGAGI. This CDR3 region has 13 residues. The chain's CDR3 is CASSQTGSQPQHF. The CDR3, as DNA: TGTGCCAGCAGTCAGACAGGGTCTCAGCCCCAGCATTTT.

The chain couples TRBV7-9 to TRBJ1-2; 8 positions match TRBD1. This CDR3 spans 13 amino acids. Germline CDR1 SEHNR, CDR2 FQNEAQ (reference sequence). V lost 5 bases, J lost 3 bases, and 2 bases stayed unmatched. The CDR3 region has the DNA TGTGCCAGCAGCACGACAGGGGACTATGGCTACACCTTC. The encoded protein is CASSTTGDYGYTF.

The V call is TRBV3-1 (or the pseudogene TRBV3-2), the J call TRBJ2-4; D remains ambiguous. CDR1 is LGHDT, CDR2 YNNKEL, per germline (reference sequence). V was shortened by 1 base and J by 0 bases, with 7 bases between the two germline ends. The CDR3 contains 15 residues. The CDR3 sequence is CASSQAQLAKNIQYF. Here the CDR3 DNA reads TGTGCCAGCAGCCAAGCGCAACTAGCCAAAAACATTCAGTACTTC.

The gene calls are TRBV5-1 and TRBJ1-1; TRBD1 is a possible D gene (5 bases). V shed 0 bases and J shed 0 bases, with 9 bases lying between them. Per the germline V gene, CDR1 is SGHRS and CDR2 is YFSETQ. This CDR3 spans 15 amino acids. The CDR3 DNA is TGCGCCAGCAGCTTGGCTCGGGGGGTGAACACTGAAGCTTTCTTT. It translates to CASSLARGVNTEAFF.

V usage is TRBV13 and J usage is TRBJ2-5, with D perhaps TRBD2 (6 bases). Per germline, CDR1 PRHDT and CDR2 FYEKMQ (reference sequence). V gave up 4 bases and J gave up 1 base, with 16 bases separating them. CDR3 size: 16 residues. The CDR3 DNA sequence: TGTGCCAGCAGCTACGGGATGGGACTTCTCCAAGAGACCCAGTACTTC. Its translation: CASSYGMGLLQETQYF.

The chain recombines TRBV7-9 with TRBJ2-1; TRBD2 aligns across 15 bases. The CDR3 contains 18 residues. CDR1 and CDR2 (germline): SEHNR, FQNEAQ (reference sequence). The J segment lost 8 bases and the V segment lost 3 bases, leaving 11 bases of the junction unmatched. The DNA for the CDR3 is TGTGCCAGCAGCTTCCTTAAGGGACTAGCGGGAGGTAGGGATGAGCAGTTCTTC. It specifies CASSFLKGLAGGRDEQFF.

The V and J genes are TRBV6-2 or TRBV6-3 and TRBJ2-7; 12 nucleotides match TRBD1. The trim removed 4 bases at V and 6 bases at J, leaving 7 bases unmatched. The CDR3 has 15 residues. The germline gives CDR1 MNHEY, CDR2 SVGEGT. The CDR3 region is CASSSPGTGGIEQYF. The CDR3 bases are TGTGCCAGCAGTTCTCCCGGGACAGGGGGCATCGAGCAGTACTTC.

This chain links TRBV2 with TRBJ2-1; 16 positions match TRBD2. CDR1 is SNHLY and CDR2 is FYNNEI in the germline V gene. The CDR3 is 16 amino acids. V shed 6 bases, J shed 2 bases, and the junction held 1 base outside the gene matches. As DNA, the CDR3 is TGTGCCAGCAGAGGGACTAGCGGGAGGGCCTACAATGAGCAGTTCTTC. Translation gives CASRGTSGRAYNEQFF.

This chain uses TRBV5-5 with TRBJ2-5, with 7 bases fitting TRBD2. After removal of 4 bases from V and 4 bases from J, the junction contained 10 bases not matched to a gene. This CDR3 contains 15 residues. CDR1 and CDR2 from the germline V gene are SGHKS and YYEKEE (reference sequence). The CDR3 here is CASSPRDYLVETQYF. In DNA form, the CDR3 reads TGTGCCAGCAGCCCAAGGGACTATTTAGTAGAGACCCAGTACTTC.

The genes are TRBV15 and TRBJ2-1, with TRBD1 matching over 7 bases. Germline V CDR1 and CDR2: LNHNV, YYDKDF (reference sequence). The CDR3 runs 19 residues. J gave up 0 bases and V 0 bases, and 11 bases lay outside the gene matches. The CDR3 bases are TGTGCCACCAGCAGAGACGGACAGGTCCAGGTTAGCTCCTACAATGAGCAGTTCTTC. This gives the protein CATSRDGQVQVSSYNEQFF.

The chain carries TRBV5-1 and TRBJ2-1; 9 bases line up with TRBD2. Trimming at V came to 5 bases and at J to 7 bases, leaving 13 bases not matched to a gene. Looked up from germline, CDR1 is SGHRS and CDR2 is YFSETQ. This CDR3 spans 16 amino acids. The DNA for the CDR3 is TGCGCCAGCAGTCCTCCCGGGACTAGCCCACGGAATGAGCAGTTCTTC. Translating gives CASSPPGTSPRNEQFF.

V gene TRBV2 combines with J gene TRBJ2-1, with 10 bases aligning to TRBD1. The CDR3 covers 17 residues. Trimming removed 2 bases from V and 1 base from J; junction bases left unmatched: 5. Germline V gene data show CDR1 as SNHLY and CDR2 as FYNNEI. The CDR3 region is CASSEHPGQGSYNEQFF. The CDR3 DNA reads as TGTGCCAGCAGTGAACACCCGGGACAGGGGTCCTACAATGAGCAGTTCTTC.

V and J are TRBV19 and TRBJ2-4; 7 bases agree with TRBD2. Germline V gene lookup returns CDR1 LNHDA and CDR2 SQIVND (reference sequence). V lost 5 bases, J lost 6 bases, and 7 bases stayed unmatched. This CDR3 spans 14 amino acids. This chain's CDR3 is CASSPPGGRNIQYF. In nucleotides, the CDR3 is TGTGCCAGTAGTCCGCCGGGGGGACGAAACATTCAGTACTTC.

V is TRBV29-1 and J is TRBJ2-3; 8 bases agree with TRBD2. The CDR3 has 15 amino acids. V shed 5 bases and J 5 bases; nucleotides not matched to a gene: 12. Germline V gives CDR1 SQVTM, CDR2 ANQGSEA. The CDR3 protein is CSVRPAGVGGDTQYF. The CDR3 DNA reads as TGCAGCGTTCGGCCAGCGGGAGTTGGTGGAGATACGCAGTATTTT.

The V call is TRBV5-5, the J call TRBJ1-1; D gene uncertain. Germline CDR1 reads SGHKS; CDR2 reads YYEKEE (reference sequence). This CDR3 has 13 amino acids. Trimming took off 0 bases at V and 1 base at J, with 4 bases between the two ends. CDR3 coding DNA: TGTGCCAGCAGCTTGGCCTGGAACACTGAAGCTTTCTTT. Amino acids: CASSLAWNTEAFF. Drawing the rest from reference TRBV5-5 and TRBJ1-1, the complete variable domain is DAGVTQSPTHLIKTRGQQVTLRCSPISGHKSVSWYQQVLGQGPQFIFQYYEKEERGRGNFPDRFSARQFPNYSSELNVNALLLGDSALYLCASSLAWNTEAFFGQGTRLTVV.

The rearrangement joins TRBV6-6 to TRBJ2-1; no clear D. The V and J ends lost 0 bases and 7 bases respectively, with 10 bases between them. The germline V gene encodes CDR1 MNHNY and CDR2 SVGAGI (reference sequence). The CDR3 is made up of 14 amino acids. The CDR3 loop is CASSYSNSKNEQFF. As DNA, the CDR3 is TGTGCCAGCAGTTACTCGAACAGCAAAAATGAGCAGTTCTTC.

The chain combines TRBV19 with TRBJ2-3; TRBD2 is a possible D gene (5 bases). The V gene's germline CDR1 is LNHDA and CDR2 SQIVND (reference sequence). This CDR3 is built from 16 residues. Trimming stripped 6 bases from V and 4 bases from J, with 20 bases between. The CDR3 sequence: CASSNPRGPGADTQYF. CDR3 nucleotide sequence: TGTGCCAGTAGCAATCCCCGCGGTCCCGGGGCAGATACGCAGTATTTT.

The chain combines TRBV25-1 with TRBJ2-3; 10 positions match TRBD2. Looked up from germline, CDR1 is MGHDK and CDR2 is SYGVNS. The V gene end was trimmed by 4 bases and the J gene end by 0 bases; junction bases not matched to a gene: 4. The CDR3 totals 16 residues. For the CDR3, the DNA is TGTGCCAGCAGTGCCCTAGCGGGAGCTAGCACAGATACGCAGTATTTT. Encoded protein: CASSALAGASTDTQYF.

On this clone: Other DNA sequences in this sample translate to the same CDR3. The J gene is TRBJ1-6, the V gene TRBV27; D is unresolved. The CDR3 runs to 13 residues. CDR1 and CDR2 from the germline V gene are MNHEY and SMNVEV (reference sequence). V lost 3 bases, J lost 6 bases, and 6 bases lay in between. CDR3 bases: TGTGCCAGCAGTTTTATCGGTAATTCACCCCTCCACTTT. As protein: CASSFIGNSPLHF.

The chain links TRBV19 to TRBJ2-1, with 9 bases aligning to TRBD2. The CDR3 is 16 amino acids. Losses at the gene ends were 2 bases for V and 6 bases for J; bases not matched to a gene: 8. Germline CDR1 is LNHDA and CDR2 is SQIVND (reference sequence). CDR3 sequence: CASSIRLSSGINEQFF. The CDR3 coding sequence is TGTGCCAGTAGTATACGACTATCTAGCGGGATCAATGAGCAGTTCTTC.